This T cell receptor beta chain was obtained from a study of blood T cell repertoires in COVID-19. Across the whole study: Italy, Spain and the United States were the sources of the convalescent and acute COVID-19 samples. T cells, B-cell-depleted T cells, or PBMCs provided the cDNA or gDNA that served as material.

Authors' data handling: Estimated nucleated cell counts came from reference gene primer amplification. Here immunoSEQ multiplex PCR was the method, and the copy in TCRdb shows in-frame clones only, minus some. V and J calls plus clone size are reproduced from that table; the DNA served to infer D and trimming. There are some 54,000 clones in the sample; 75% to 95% occur only once, and around 2% lies in the top ten. This CDR3 region has 15 residues. V trimming: 0 bases; J trimming: 4 bases; junction bases outside the gene matches: 3. Germline CDR1 reads LGHDT; CDR2 reads YNNKEL (reference sequence). The sequence was obtained from a man aged 55-75 years with acute or convalescent COVID-19. V usage is TRBV3-1 (or the pseudogene TRBV3-2) and J usage is TRBJ2-1; TRBD2 aligns across 7 bases. Input material: peripheral blood. In nucleotides, the CDR3 is TGTGCCAGCAGCCAAGACTCGCGGGAGTACAATGAGCAGTTCTTC. Protein: CASSQDSREYNEQFF.